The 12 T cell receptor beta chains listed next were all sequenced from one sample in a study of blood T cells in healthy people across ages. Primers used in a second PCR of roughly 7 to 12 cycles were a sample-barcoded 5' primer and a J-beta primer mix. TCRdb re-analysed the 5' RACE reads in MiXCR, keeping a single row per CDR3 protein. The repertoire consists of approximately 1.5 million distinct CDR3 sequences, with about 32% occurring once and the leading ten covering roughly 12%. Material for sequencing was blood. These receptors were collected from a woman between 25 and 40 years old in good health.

The DNA for the CDR3 is TGTGCCAGCTCACCGGACTCGGTTGAGCAGTTCTTC. It translates to CASSPDSVEQFF. The V gene is TRBV12-3 or TRBV12-4, the J gene TRBJ2-1; maybe TRBD2 (5 bases). Trimming cost V 8 bases and J 9 bases, with 14 bases left between them. This CDR3 comprises 12 residues.

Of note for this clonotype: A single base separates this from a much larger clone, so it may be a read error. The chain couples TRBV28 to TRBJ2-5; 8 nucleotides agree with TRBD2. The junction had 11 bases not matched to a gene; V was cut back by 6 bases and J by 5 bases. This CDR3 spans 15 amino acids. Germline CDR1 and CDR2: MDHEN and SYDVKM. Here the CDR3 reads CASRSGTGGQETQYF. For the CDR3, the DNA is TGTGCCAGCAGATCAGGAACGGGAGGGCAGGAGACCCAGTACTTC.

CDR3 sequence (DNA): TGCGCCAGCAGCCTTGCAATGACTAGCGGAAGCACAGATACGCAGTATTTT. It encodes CASSLAMTSGSTDTQYF. The chain links TRBV4-1 to TRBJ2-3, with TRBD2 identical over 9 bases. The CDR3 extends over 17 amino acids. V shed 4 bases, J shed 0 bases, and the junction held 8 bases outside the gene matches. Germline CDR1 and CDR2: MGHRA and YSYEKL.

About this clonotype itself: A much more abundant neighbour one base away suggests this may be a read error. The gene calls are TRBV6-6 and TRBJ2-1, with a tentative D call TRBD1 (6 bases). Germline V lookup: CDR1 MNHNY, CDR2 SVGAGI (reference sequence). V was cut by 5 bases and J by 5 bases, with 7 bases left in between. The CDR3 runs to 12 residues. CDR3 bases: TGTGCCAGCAGTGGGGGCGACAATGAGCAGTTCTTC. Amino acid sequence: CASSGGDNEQFF.

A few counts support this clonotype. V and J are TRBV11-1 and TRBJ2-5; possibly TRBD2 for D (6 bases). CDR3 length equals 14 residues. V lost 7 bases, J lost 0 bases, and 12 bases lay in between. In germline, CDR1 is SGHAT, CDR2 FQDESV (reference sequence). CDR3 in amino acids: CASTAGRYQETQYF. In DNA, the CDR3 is TGTGCCAGCACGGCGGGGAGGTACCAAGAGACCCAGTACTTC.

The CDR3 protein is CASSPPSGGAQYF. The CDR3 region has the DNA TGTGCCAGCAGCCCGCCTAGCGGGGGGGCCCAGTACTTC. The chain employs TRBV11-2 and TRBJ2-5; 12 bases are shared with TRBD2. The CDR3 has 13 residues. CDR1 and CDR2 (germline): SGHAT, FQNNGV. The ends lost 5 bases at V and 9 bases at J; junction bases unmatched: 4.

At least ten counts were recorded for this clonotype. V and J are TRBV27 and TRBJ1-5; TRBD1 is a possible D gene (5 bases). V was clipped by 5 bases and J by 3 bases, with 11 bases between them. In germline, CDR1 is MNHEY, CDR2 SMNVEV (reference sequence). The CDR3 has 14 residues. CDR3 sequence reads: CASSLRGPNQPQHF. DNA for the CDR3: TGTGCCAGCAGTCTTCGGGGCCCCAATCAGCCCCAGCATTTT.

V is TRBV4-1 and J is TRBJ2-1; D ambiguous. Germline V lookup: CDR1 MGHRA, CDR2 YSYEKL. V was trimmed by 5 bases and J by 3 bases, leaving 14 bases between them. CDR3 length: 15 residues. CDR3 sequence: CASSSSISGYNEQFF. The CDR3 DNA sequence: TGCGCCAGCAGCAGTTCTATATCGGGCTACAATGAGCAGTTCTTC.

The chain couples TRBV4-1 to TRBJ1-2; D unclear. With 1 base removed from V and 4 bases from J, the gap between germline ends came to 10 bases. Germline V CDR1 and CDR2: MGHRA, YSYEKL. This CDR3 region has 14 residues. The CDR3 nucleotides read TGCGCCAGCAGCCAAGGGGCTGCCGGCTATGGCTACACCTTC. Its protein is CASSQGAAGYGYTF.

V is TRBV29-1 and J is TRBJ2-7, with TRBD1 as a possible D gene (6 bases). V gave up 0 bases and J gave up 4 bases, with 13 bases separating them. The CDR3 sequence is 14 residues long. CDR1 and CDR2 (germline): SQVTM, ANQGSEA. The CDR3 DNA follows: TGCAGCGTTGAAGATCAGGGGATGGGGTACGAGCAGTACTTC. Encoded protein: CSVEDQGMGYEQYF.

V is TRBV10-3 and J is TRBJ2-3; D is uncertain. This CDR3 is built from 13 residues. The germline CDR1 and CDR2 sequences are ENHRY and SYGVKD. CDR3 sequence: CAVGTANTDTQYF. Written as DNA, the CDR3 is TGTGCGGTCGGTACAGCAAACACAGATACGCAGTATTTT.

The CDR3 sequence is CSVSPPGQKDGTQYF. CDR3 DNA: TGCAGCGTTTCTCCACCGGGACAGAAGGATGGGACCCAGTACTTC. The chain recombines TRBV29-1 with TRBJ2-5; 7 nucleotides agree with TRBD1. CDR1 and CDR2 from the germline V gene are SQVTM and ANQGSEA. This CDR3 is 15 amino acids long. V was pared by 5 bases and J by 7 bases, with 16 bases of the junction left unmatched.